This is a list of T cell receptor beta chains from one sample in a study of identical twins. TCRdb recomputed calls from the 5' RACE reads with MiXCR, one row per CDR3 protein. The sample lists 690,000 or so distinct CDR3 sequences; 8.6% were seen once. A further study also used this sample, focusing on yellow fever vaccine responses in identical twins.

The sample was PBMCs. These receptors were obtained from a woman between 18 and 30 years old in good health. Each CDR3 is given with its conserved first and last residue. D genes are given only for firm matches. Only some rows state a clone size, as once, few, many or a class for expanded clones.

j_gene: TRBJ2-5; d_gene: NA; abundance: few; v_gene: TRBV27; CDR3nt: TGTGCCAGCAGTTTGAGGAACCCGACAAATAGACAAGAGACCCAGTACTTC; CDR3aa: CASSLRNPTNRQETQYF
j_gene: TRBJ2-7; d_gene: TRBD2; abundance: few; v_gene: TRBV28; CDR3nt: TGTGCCAGCATTCCCCCTTGGGGCGAGGCGGGAGGGCTCCACGAGCAGTACTTC; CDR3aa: CASIPPWGEAGGLHEQYF
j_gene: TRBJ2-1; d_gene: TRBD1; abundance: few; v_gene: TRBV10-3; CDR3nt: TGTGCCATCAGTGATGGGACAGCGGCTTGGGATGAGCAGTTCTTC; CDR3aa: CAISDGTAAWDEQFF
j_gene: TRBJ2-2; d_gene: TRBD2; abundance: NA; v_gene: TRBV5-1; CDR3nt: TGCGCCAGCAGCTCAGGACTAGCGTACACCGGGGAGCTGTTTTTT; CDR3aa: CASSSGLAYTGELFF
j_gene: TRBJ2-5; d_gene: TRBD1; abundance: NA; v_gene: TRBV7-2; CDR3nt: TGTGCCAGCAGCTATTCCGGGACAGCACAAGAGACCCAGTACTTC; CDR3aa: CASSYSGTAQETQYF
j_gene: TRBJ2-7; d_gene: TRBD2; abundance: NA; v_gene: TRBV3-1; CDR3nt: TGTGCCAGCAGCCAAGATCGCCTAGCGGGGGGTAACGAGCAGTACTTC; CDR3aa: CASSQDRLAGGNEQYF
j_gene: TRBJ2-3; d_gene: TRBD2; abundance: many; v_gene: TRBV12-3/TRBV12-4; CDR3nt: TGTGCCAGCAGTTTAGTCTGGACTAGCTCCGGTACGCAGTATTTT; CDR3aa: CASSLVWTSSGTQYF
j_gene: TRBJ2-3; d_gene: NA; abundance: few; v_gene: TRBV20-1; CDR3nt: TGCAGTGCTAGGTTTGGGACTCTCACAGATACGCAGTATTTT; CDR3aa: CSARFGTLTDTQYF
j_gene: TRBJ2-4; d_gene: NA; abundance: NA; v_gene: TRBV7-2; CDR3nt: TGTGCCAGCAGCCCGGGTTTTAGCCCGAGGGTGGACATTCAGTACTTC; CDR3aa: CASSPGFSPRVDIQYF
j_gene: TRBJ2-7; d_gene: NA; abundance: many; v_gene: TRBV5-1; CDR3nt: TGCGCCAGCAGCCCCGCTCCAGGGGCGTACGAGCAGTACTTC; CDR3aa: CASSPAPGAYEQYF
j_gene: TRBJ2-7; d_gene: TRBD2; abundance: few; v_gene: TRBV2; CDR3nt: TGTGCCAGCAGTGAAACGCTAGCGGGGGGCTCCGAGCAGTACTTC; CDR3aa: CASSETLAGGSEQYF
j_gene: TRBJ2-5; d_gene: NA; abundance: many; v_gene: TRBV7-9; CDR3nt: TGTGCCAGCAGCTCCAGGGGGGGAGAGACCCAGTACTTC; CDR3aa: CASSSRGGETQYF
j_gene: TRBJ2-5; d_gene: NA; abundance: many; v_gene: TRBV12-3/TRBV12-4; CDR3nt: TGTGCCAGCAGTTTTCTGACACCAACCCAAGAGACCCAGTACTTC; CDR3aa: CASSFLTPTQETQYF
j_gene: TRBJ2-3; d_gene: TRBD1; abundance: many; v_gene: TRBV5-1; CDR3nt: TGCGCCAGCAGCTTTCGGACAGGGTGGGATACGCAGTATTTT; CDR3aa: CASSFRTGWDTQYF
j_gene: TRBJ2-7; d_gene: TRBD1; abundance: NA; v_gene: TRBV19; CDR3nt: TGTGCCAGTAGTAAAAGGCAGGGGGTCTCCGAGCAGTACTTC; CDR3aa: CASSKRQGVSEQYF
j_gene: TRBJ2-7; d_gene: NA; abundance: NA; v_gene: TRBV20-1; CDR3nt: TGCAGTGCCCCCCCCCAGGGGGGATCGAGTGAGCAGTACTTC; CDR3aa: CSAPPQGGSSEQYF
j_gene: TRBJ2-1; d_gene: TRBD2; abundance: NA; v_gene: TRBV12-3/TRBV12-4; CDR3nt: TGTGCCAGCACAGGGACTAGCGGGGGGCGGTACAATGAGCAGTTCTTC; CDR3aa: CASTGTSGGRYNEQFF
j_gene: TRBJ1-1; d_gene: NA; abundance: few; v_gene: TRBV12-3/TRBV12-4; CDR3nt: TGTGCCAGCAAACTAAACGCGGCAGCAAACACTGAAGCTTTCTTT; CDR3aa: CASKLNAAANTEAFF
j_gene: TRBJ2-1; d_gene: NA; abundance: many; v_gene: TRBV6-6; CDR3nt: TGTGCCAGCAGCTCCAGGAAGGATGAGCAGTTCTTC; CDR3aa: CASSSRKDEQFF
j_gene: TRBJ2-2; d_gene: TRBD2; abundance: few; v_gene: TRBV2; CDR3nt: TGTGCCAGCAGTGTTCTCGCGGGAGGCGGCACCGGGGAGCTGTTTTTT; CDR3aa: CASSVLAGGGTGELFF
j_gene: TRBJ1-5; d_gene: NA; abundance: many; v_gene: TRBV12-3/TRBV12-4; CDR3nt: TGTGCCAGCAGTTTGAGACACCATAGCAATCAGCCCCAGCATTTT; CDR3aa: CASSLRHHSNQPQHF
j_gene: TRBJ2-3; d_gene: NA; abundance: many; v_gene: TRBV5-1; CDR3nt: TGCGCCAGCAGCTTGGTGGGGGAAGATACGCAGTATTTT; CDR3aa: CASSLVGEDTQYF
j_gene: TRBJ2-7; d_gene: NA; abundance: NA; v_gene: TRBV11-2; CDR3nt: TGTGCCAGCAGCTGGGGGGTAGCGGCCTCCTACGAGCAGTACTTC; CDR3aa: CASSWGVAASYEQYF
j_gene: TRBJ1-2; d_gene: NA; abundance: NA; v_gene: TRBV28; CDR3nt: TGTGCCAGCAGTCAGATACCCCAGGGGAACTATGGCTACACCTTC; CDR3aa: CASSQIPQGNYGYTF
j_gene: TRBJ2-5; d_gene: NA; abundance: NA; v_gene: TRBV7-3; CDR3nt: TGTGCCAGCAGCGTCGGGAGCAAGCAAGAGACCCAGTACTTC; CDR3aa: CASSVGSKQETQYF
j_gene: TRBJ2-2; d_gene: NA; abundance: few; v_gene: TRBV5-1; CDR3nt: TGCGCCAGCAGCTTGGCGCTAGCCGGCGGGGAGCTGTTTTTT; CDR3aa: CASSLALAGGELFF
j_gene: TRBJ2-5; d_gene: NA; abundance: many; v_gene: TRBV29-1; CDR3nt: TGCAGCGGGCAATTCGGCGCTCAAGAGACCCAGTACTTC; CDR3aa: CSGQFGAQETQYF
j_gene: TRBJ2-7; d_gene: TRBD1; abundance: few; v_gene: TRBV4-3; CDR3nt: TGCGCCAGCAGCCAACACTCCCCGGGACAGGGCTACGAGCAGTACTTC; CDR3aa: CASSQHSPGQGYEQYF
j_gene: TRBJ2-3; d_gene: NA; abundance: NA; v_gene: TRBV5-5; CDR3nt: TGTGCCAGCAGCTTTTTACCGGGGGTTGTCACAGATACGCAGTATTTT; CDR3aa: CASSFLPGVVTDTQYF
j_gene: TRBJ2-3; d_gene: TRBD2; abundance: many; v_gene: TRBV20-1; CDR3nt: TGCAGTGCTAGAGAGCGGGGGGAAGATACGCAGTATTTT; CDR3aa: CSARERGEDTQYF
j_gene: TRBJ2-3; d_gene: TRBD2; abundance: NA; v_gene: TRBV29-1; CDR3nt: TGCAGCGTTGATTCTAGCGGGGGGTTTGTAGATACGCAGTATTTT; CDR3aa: CSVDSSGGFVDTQYF
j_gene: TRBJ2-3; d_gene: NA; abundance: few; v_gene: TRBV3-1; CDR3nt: TGTGCCAGCAGCCAAGTAGGTGAACCAGATACGCAGTATTTT; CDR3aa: CASSQVGEPDTQYF
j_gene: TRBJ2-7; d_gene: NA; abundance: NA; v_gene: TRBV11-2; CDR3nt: TGTGCCAGCAGCGAGGGAGTCGAGCAGTACTTC; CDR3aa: CASSEGVEQYF
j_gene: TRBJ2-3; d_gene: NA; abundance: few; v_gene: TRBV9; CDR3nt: TGTGCCAGCAGCCACCGAGCGGAGTCTAGCACAGATACGCAGTATTTT; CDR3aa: CASSHRAESSTDTQYF
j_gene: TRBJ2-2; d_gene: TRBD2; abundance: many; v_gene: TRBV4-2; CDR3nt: TGTGCCAGCAGCCCCTCCCTACTAGCGGGGGAGACGAACACCGGGGAGCTGTTTTTT; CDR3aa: CASSPSLLAGETNTGELFF
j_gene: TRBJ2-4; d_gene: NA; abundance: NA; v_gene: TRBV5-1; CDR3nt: TGCGCCAGCAGGTCTGGGGGCGCTTCAGCCAAAAACATTCAGTACTTC; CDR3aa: CASRSGGASAKNIQYF
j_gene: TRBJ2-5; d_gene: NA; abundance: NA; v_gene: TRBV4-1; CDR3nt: TGCGCCAGCAGCCATCTAGAGAACGTCGAGACCCAGTACTTC; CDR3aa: CASSHLENVETQYF
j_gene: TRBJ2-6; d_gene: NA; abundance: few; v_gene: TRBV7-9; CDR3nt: TGTGCCAGCAGCCCGGGGGATGCTGGGGCCAACGTCCTGACTTTC; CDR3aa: CASSPGDAGANVLTF
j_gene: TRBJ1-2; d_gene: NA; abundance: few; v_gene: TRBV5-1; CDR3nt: TGCGCCAGCAGCTTGGCCCCAAAGAATGGCTACACCTTC; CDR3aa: CASSLAPKNGYTF
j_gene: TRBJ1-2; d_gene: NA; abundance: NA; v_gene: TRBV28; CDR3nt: TGTGCCAGCAGTTCGCGGGGCCTCTATGGCTACACCTTC; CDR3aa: CASSSRGLYGYTF
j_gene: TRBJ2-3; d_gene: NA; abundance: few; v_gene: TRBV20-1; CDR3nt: TGCAGTGCTACGGACAAAGTCTTGTCAGATACGCAGTATTTT; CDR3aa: CSATDKVLSDTQYF
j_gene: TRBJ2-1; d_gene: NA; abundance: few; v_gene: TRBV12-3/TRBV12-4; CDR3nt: TGTGCCAGCAGTTTAATCCCGGGCAATGAGCAGTTCTTC; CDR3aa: CASSLIPGNEQFF
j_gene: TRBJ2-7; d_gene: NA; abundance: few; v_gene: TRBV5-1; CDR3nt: TGCGCCAGCAGCTTGGTCGCAATTGGGACAACTGGGGACGAGCAGTACTTC; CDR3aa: CASSLVAIGTTGDEQYF
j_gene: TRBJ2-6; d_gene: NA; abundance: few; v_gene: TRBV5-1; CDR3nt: TGCGCCAGCAGCTTGGCCGGGGTTGGGGCCAACGTCCTGACTTTC; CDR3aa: CASSLAGVGANVLTF
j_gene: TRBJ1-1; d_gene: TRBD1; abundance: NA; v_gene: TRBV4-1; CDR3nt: TGCGCCAGCAGCCAAGCTGGGACAGGGTATGAAGCTTTCTTT; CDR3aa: CASSQAGTGYEAFF
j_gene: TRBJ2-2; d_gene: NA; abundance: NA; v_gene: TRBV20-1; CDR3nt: TGCAGTGCTAGAGATTTCGGACAAAAATCGAACACCGGGGAGCTGTTTTTT; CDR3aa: CSARDFGQKSNTGELFF
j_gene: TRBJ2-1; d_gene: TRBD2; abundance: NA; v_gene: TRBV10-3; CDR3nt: TGTGCCATCAGTACAGCGGGAGGGCCTCACAATGAGCAGTTCTTC; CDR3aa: CAISTAGGPHNEQFF
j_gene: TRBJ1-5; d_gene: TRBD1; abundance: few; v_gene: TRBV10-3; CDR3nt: TGTGCCATCAGGAATACAGGGGAGGGGCAGCCCCAGCATTTT; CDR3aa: CAIRNTGEGQPQHF
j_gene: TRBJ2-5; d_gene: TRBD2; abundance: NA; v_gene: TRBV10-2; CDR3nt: TGCGCCAGCAGTGAGTCCGGGACTAGCGGGTTCCAAGAGACCCAGTACTTC; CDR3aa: CASSESGTSGFQETQYF